The clone carrying this T cell receptor (beta chain) was observed many times. The antigen is undetermined. This sample was included in a study of T cells in Graves' hyperthyroidism and ophthalmopathy. Study-level findings and limits: Blood also carried most thyroid clonotypes expanded above 0.001.

Amplification of TCR beta CDR3 regions used RNA as the template. First-round RT-PCR with HTBI primers amplified the TCR CDR3 region. TCRdb ran MiXCR on the multiplex PCR reads and lists one entry per CDR3 protein. The sample gives some 600,000 distinct CDR3 sequences, over 11% of which show up once; more than 4.5% is in the top ten. Reasons for excluding patients were uncontrolled infection, other autoimmune disease, pregnancy or lactation. The blood was taken when hyperthyroidism was first diagnosed, before any ophthalmopathy symptoms showed up. Fresh peripheral blood, about 9.6 ml, yielded the PBMCs. The CDR3 length is 17 residues. J gave up 1 base and V 7 bases, and 12 bases lay outside the gene matches. The germline V gene encodes CDR1 SNHLY and CDR2 FYNNEI.

The specimen sequenced was blood. This rearrangement joins TRBV2 to TRBJ2-5, with TRBD2 identical over 10 bases. This sequence was found in a woman under 40 with Graves' hyperthyroidism that later progressed to Graves' ophthalmopathy. In nucleotides, the CDR3 is TGTGCCAGCAAGAGCGGGAGGGCCCCCATCTTCCAAGAGACCCAGTACTTC. Its translation is CASKSGRAPIFQETQYF.